These 16 T cell receptor beta chains came from one sample sequenced in a study of blood T cell repertoires in COVID-19. TCRdb's table, derived via immunoSEQ multiplex PCR, lists solely in-frame clones and lacks some. The sample lists about 270,000 clones; around nine tenths were seen once. The sample comprised PBMCs or T cells enriched from blood (not recorded which). The receptors were sampled from a woman between 18 and 29 years old who had recovered from COVID-19.

The chain links TRBV5-5 to TRBJ2-1; unclear D gene. The CDR3 contains 16 residues. The V end was cut by 4 bases, the J end by 3 bases, with 17 bases between. Germline V CDR1 and CDR2: SGHKS, YYEKEE (reference sequence). For the CDR3, the DNA is TGTGCCAGCAGCCCTGATTACTACCGTAGCTACAATGAGCAGTTCTTC. It translates to CASSPDYYRSYNEQFF.

The chain has TRBV7-2 and TRBJ1-3; TRBD1 agrees at 7 bases. The J segment lost 4 bases and the V segment lost 5 bases, leaving 11 bases of the junction unmatched. This CDR3 is 16 amino acids long. CDR1 is SGHTA and CDR2 is FQGNSA in the germline V gene. CDR3 bases: TGTGCCAGCAGCACTGGACAGGCGCCGAGGGGAAACACCATATATTTT. It is translated as CASSTGQAPRGNTIYF.

The chain couples TRBV7-9 to TRBJ1-6; D not certain. This CDR3 comprises 15 residues. Germline CDR1 SEHNR, CDR2 FQNEAQ (reference sequence). V was shortened by 1 base and J by 5 bases, with 9 bases between the two germline ends. This CDR3 is CASSLGAGNNSPLHF. The DNA of the CDR3 is TGTGCCAGCAGCTTAGGTGCCGGGAATAATTCACCCCTCCACTTT.

The chain couples TRBV7-2 to TRBJ1-6, with 8 bases lining up with TRBD1. This CDR3 contains 17 residues. V gave up 5 bases and J gave up 0 bases; unmatched junction bases: 6. Germline CDR1 is SGHTA and CDR2 is FQGNSA. CDR3 in amino acids: CASSPRTGSSYNSPLHF. DNA for the CDR3: TGTGCCAGCAGCCCTCGGACAGGGAGCTCCTATAATTCACCCCTCCACTTT.

This clone was found a few times. V and J are TRBV5-1 and TRBJ1-3; the D is unclear. This CDR3 comprises 15 residues. Germline CDR1 and CDR2: SGHRS and YFSETQ. Deletions cut 4 bases from V and 3 bases from J, with 14 bases between. CDR3 protein: CASSLIPFSGNTIYF. The CDR3 nucleotides read TGCGCCAGCAGCCTGATCCCTTTTAGTGGAAACACCATATATTTT.

This chain connects TRBV5-6 to TRBJ1-1; 7 bases map to TRBD1. CDR1 is SGHDT, CDR2 YYEEEE, per germline. J gave up 0 bases and V 2 bases, and 7 bases lay outside the gene matches. CDR3 size: 16 residues. CDR3 loop: CASSFVDRAMNTEAFF. Here the CDR3 DNA reads TGTGCCAGCAGCTTCGTAGACAGGGCGATGAACACTGAAGCTTTCTTT.

The genes are TRBV5-1 and TRBJ2-1, with 9 nucleotides matching TRBD2. The germline CDR1 and CDR2 sequences are SGHRS and YFSETQ. This CDR3 has 17 amino acids. The ends lost 1 base at V and 4 bases at J; junction bases unmatched: 9. The DNA for the CDR3 is TGCGCCAGCAGCTTGTGGGTAGCGGGAGTGGTGTACAATGAGCAGTTCTTC. It is translated as CASSLWVAGVVYNEQFF.

J is TRBJ2-1 and V is TRBV20-1; D unclear. V shed 6 bases and J shed 6 bases, with 6 bases lying between them. Germline loops: CDR1 DFQATT, CDR2 SNEGSKA (reference sequence). The length of the CDR3 is 10 residues. DNA of the CDR3: TGCAGTGCCATAGCCAATGAGCAGTTCTTC. This gives the protein CSAIANEQFF.

The J gene is TRBJ1-2, the V gene TRBV2; tentative D call: TRBD1 (6 bases). CDR3 length equals 16 residues. Trimming stripped 3 bases from V and 5 bases from J, with 19 bases between. The germline V gene has CDR1 SNHLY and CDR2 FYNNEI. CDR3 protein: CASSELAARGLYGYTF. The CDR3 DNA is TGTGCCAGCAGTGAGTTGGCAGCCAGGGGTCTATATGGCTACACCTTC. Using reference TRBV2 and TRBJ1-2 for the parts outside the CDR3, the full variable domain is EPEVTQTPSHQVTQMGQEVILRCVPISNHLYFYWYRQILGQKVEFLVSFYNNEISEKSEIFDDQFSVERPDGSNFTLKIRSTKLEDSAMYFCASSELAARGLYGYTFGSGTRLTVV.

This sequence joins TRBV7-2 and TRBJ2-2, with TRBD2 as a possible D gene (5 bases). Trimming shortened V by 5 bases and J by 4 bases, and 20 bases separated the two germline ends. This CDR3 region has 17 residues. CDR1 is SGHTA, CDR2 FQGNSA, per germline. The chain's CDR3 is CASSLHILGGGTGELFF. CDR3 bases: TGTGCCAGCAGCCTCCATATACTAGGAGGTGGCACCGGGGAGCTGTTTTTT. Supplemented by reference TRBV7-2 and TRBJ2-2, the full variable domain reads GAGVSQSPSNKVTEKGKDVELRCDPISGHTALYWYRQSLGQGLEFLIYFQGNSAPDKSGLPSDRFSAERTGGSVSTLTIQRTQQEDSAVYLCASSLHILGGGTGELFFGEGSRLTVL.

This chain uses TRBV19 with TRBJ1-4; 10 bases are shared with TRBD1. V was pared by 6 bases and J by 8 bases, with 9 bases of the junction left unmatched. Germline CDR1 LNHDA, CDR2 SQIVND (reference sequence). The length of the CDR3 is 15 residues. The CDR3 is CASSPRTGGGEKLFF. CDR3 nucleotide sequence: TGTGCCAGTAGCCCACGGACAGGGGGAGGCGAAAAACTGTTTTTT.

The V call is TRBV4-3, the J call TRBJ2-7; 7 bases align to TRBD1. Germline CDR1 reads LGHNA; CDR2 reads YSLEER. Losses at the gene ends were 1 base for V and 0 bases for J; bases not matched to a gene: 9. The CDR3 sequence is 17 residues long. CDR3 amino acids: CASSQVADRVPSYEQYF. The CDR3 nucleotides read TGCGCCAGCAGCCAAGTAGCAGACAGGGTACCCTCCTACGAGCAGTACTTC.

The chain is built from TRBV5-4 and TRBJ1-4; D gene uncertain. CDR3 length: 14 amino acids. V shed 4 bases and J shed 8 bases, with 15 bases lying between them. Germline V lookup: CDR1 SGHNT, CDR2 YYREEE (reference sequence). CDR3 sequence: CASSTQAGYEKLFF. Here the CDR3 DNA reads TGTGCCAGCAGCACCCAGGCGGGATACGAAAAACTGTTTTTT.

This clone appeared once. In nucleotides, the CDR3 is TGCGCCAGCAGCCAAGAACGGGGGGCGTATGAGCAGTTCTTC. Encoded protein: CASSQERGAYEQFF. This chain connects TRBV4-3 to TRBJ2-1, with TRBD2 as a possible D gene (7 bases). Per the germline V gene, CDR1 is LGHNA and CDR2 is YSLEER. This CDR3 is 14 amino acids long. Trimming removed 0 bases at V and 8 bases at J, with 11 bases between.

The chain uses TRBV7-2 and TRBJ1-6; D unclear. Germline values: CDR1 SGHTA, CDR2 FQGNSA. V lost 0 bases and J 9 bases, leaving 15 bases between the germline ends. CDR3 length: 16 amino acids. Written as DNA, the CDR3 is TGTGCCAGCAGCTTAGCAGGCACCCCAAGGAGTTCACCCCTCCACTTT. This sequence encodes CASSLAGTPRSSPLHF.

The CDR3 protein is CASSLWARPTSTDTQYF. DNA for the CDR3: TGTGCCAGCAGTTTATGGGCAAGACCCACCAGCACAGATACGCAGTATTTT. V usage is TRBV27 and J usage is TRBJ2-3, with D unresolved. There are 17 residues in the CDR3. Germline V gene sequence: CDR1 MNHEY, CDR2 SMNVEV (reference sequence). V lost 1 base to trimming and J lost 0 bases, with 14 bases between them.